This TCR beta chain stems from a study of control samples from healthy donors and cancer patients. Trimming took off 3 bases at V and 0 bases at J, with 9 bases between the two ends. The CDR3 length is 14 residues. CDR1 and CDR2 (germline): LGHDT, YNNKEL (reference sequence). Method: immunoSEQ multiplex PCR; TCRdb's copy keeps in-frame clones and lacks some. The table records under 130,000 clones, approximately 90% of them present only once. The sample consisted of PBMCs. This rearrangement joins TRBV3-1 (or the pseudogene TRBV3-2) to TRBJ2-7; no clear D. The sequence derives from a man between 60 and 75 years old with lung cancer. CDR3 sequence (DNA): TGTGCCAGCAGCCAGATGCAGAGCTCCTACGAGCAGTACTTC. Residues: CASSQMQSSYEQYF.